The 24 T cell receptor beta chains below come from one sample, sequenced in a study of cytomegalovirus exposure and HLA in healthy donors. The PCR ran on 60 Vbeta and 13 Jbeta primers. Generated by immunoSEQ multiplex PCR, the TCRdb table keeps only in-frame clones and is missing some. The sample gives roughly 130,000 clones, about four fifths of which show up once; around 10% is in the top ten. Sequenced input: PBMCs. Every receptor here comes from a male donor in good health and CMV-seropositive.

The gene calls are TRBV5-4 and TRBJ2-7; a weak D match, TRBD1 (5 bases). The length of the CDR3 is 14 residues. V lost 1 base and J lost 2, with 10 bases in between. Germline V gives CDR1 SGHNT, CDR2 YYREEE (reference sequence). This CDR3 reads CASSLQQETYEQYF. The CDR3 DNA is TGTGCCAGCAGCTTGCAACAGGAAACCTACGAGCAGTACTTC.

Concerning this clone: The germline gene is not matched at one end of the junction; a read error may be the cause. The rearrangement uses TRBV4-3 and TRBJ2-6; 7 nucleotides align to TRBD1. This CDR3 comprises 20 residues. Germline V gives CDR1 LGHNA, CDR2 YSLEER. CDR3 region: CASSPRGVTGLPAGANGLTF. The CDR3 DNA reads TGCGCCAGCAGCCCCCGAGGGGTGACAGGGCTCCCGGCTGGGGCCAACGGCCTGACTTTC.

The CDR3 spells CASSTRLRGRMNTEAFF. CDR3 sequence (DNA): TGTGCCAGTAGTACGAGACTCAGGGGGCGCATGAACACTGAAGCTTTCTTT. The chain is built from TRBV19 and TRBJ1-1, with 8 bases aligning to TRBD1. CDR1 LNHDA and CDR2 SQIVND come from the germline V gene (reference sequence). V lost 4 bases and J lost 0; bases outside the gene matches: 10. The CDR3 contains 17 residues.

This rearrangement joins TRBV7-2 to TRBJ2-2, with TRBD2 as a possible D gene (5 bases). The CDR3 has 15 amino acids. V lost 5 bases and J lost 2, with 12 bases in between. CDR1 and CDR2 (germline): SGHTA, FQGNSA. CDR3 sequence (DNA): TGTGCCAGCAGCCTCGGACTGCTTAACACCGGGGAGCTGTTTTTT. Translated, it gives CASSLGLLNTGELFF.

The chain employs TRBV18 and TRBJ2-7; a possible D gene is TRBD2 (6 bases). The CDR3 loop spans 17 amino acids. Germline V gives CDR1 KGHSH, CDR2 LQKENI. V was trimmed by 1 base and J by 6 bases, leaving 22 bases between them. The CDR3 sequence: CASSPLLTGASIREQYF. The CDR3 region has the DNA TGTGCCAGCTCACCACTCCTTACGGGAGCCAGTATACGCGAGCAGTACTTC.

V usage is TRBV5-6 and J usage is TRBJ1-4; D call uncertain. Germline V gene sequence: CDR1 SGHDT, CDR2 YYEEEE. The CDR3 spans 14 residues. The V gene lost 0 bases and the J gene lost 0 bases, with 3 bases spanning the gap. In DNA, the CDR3 is TGTGCCAGCAGCTTGGTAGCAACTAATGAAAAACTGTTTTTT. Protein: CASSLVATNEKLFF.

The genes are TRBV28 and TRBJ1-5; D is possibly TRBD1 (6 bases). Germline V gene sequence: CDR1 MDHEN, CDR2 SYDVKM. With 4 bases removed from V and 2 bases from J, the gap between germline ends came to 15 bases. The CDR3 length is 16 residues. The CDR3 DNA reads as TGTGCCAGCAGTTCCGGGACACCAAGGGGCAATCAGCCCCAGCATTTT. It encodes CASSSGTPRGNQPQHF.

CDR3 loop: CASSEEGVRNQPQHF. The CDR3 DNA reads as TGTGCCAGCAGTGAAGAGGGGGTGAGAAATCAGCCCCAGCATTTT. V and J are TRBV2 and TRBJ1-5; D perhaps matches TRBD1 (6 bases). V was clipped by 1 base and J by 4 bases, with 11 bases between them. CDR3 length: 15 amino acids. The germline gives CDR1 SNHLY, CDR2 FYNNEI. Looking up the rest from reference TRBV2 and TRBJ1-5 gives the full variable domain: EPEVTQTPSHQVTQMGQEVILRCVPISNHLYFYWYRQILGQKVEFLVSFYNNEISEKSEIFDDQFSVERPDGSNFTLKIRSTKLEDSAMYFCASSEEGVRNQPQHFGDGTRLSIL.

The V gene is TRBV19, the J gene TRBJ1-1; D is ambiguous. The germline V and J ends were trimmed by 7 bases and 1 base, with 13 bases remaining between them. Germline CDR1 LNHDA, CDR2 SQIVND (reference sequence). The CDR3 spans 14 residues. The CDR3 is CASNPSAANTEAFF. CDR3 nucleotide sequence: TGTGCCAGTAACCCATCGGCGGCGAACACTGAAGCTTTCTTT.

This clone showed up just once. This chain joins TRBV7-6 and TRBJ2-7; 8 positions agree with TRBD2. The V and J ends lost 4 bases and 5 bases, in that order; junction bases with no gene match: 4. Germline CDR1 reads SGHVS; CDR2 reads FNYEAQ. The CDR3 loop spans 13 amino acids. CDR3 loop: CASSSAGVNEQYF. Here the CDR3 DNA reads TGTGCCAGCAGCTCAGCGGGAGTAAACGAGCAGTACTTC.

The CDR3 nucleotides read TGTGCCAGCAGCATAGGACAGGGAGGAACAGATACGCAGTATTTT. It is translated as CASSIGQGGTDTQYF. V and J are TRBV5-5 and TRBJ2-3; 8 bases align to TRBD1. The junction had 7 bases not matched to a gene; V was cut back by 4 bases and J by 3 bases. The CDR3 is 15 amino acids. Germline V gene sequence: CDR1 SGHKS, CDR2 YYEKEE (reference sequence).

The V and J genes are TRBV11-2 and TRBJ2-1, with a possible D match to TRBD2 (5 bases). Germline CDR1 SGHAT, CDR2 FQNNGV. The CDR3 loop spans 15 amino acids. Deletions cut 1 base from V and 1 base from J, with 8 bases between. The DNA of the CDR3 is TGTGCCAGCAGCTTAGTGGACTTTTCCTACAATGAGCAGTTCTTC. Its translation: CASSLVDFSYNEQFF.

Only one count was recorded for this clone. The chain has TRBV25-1 and TRBJ2-1, with D maybe TRBD2 (6 bases). CDR3 length: 15 residues. Trimming removed 3 bases at V and 9 bases at J, with 18 bases between. Germline V gene lookup returns CDR1 MGHDK and CDR2 SYGVNS. The CDR3 sequence: CASSERAGSPGEQFF. CDR3 coding DNA: TGTGCCAGCAGTGAGAGGGCGGGATCGCCAGGTGAGCAGTTCTTC.

V usage is TRBV18 and J usage is TRBJ1-1, with 7 bases that match TRBD1. The V segment lost 6 bases and the J segment 3 bases; nucleotides outside the gene matches: 10. Germline V CDR1 and CDR2: KGHSH, LQKENI. The CDR3 covers 15 residues. CDR3 nucleotides: TGTGCCAGCTCCCGACTCGGGACAGAAGACACTGAAGCTTTCTTT. Translated, it gives CASSRLGTEDTEAFF.

This chain joins TRBV7-3 and TRBJ2-2, with TRBD2 identical over 11 bases. This CDR3 region has 17 residues. The trim removed 0 bases at V and 5 bases at J, leaving 5 bases unmatched. CDR1 and CDR2 from the germline V gene are SGHTA and FQGTGA. The CDR3 region has the DNA TGTGCCAGCAGCTTAACGGGGCTAGCGGGAGGTACCGGGGAGCTGTTTTTT. Translated: CASSLTGLAGGTGELFF.

This chain uses TRBV11-2 with TRBJ2-2; possible D gene TRBD2, 6 bases. CDR1 SGHAT and CDR2 FQNNGV come from the germline V gene. This CDR3 contains 16 residues. Between the trimmed V and J ends, which lost 0 bases and 2 bases, there was a span of 10 bases. The CDR3 loop reads CASSLDRRGNTGELFF. CDR3 nucleotides: TGTGCCAGCAGCTTAGATCGGAGGGGTAACACCGGGGAGCTGTTTTTT. The full variable domain, in which reference TRBV11-2 and TRBJ2-2 provide the parts outside the CDR3, is EAGVAQSPRYKIIEKRQSVAFWCNPISGHATLYWYQQILGQGPKLLIQFQNNGVVDDSQLPKDRFSAERLKGVDSTLKIQPAKLEDSAVYLCASSLDRRGNTGELFFGEGSRLTVL.

The rearrangement joins TRBV28 to TRBJ1-5, with D possibly matching TRBD1 (5 bases). V was pared by 10 bases and J by 5 bases, with 18 bases between. This CDR3 region has 14 residues. Germline assignment: CDR1 MDHEN and CDR2 SYDVKM. CDR3 sequence (DNA): TGTGCCACGGTGCTCGCAGGGAATCATCAGCCCCAGCATTTT. Protein sequence: CATVLAGNHQPQHF.

The chain carries TRBV29-1 and TRBJ2-1, with D possibly matching TRBD2 (6 bases). Germline values: CDR1 SQVTM, CDR2 ANQGSEA. The V gene lost 5 bases and the J gene lost 5 bases, with 7 bases spanning the gap. There are 11 residues in the CDR3. The CDR3: CSVRLDNEQFF. The DNA for the CDR3 is TGCAGCGTTCGACTAGACAATGAGCAGTTCTTC.

This clone was picked up one time. The chain joins TRBV28 to TRBJ1-5; the match to TRBD1 covers 10 bases. CDR1 is MDHEN and CDR2 is SYDVKM in the germline V gene. Losses at the gene ends were 6 bases for V and 1 base for J; bases not matched to a gene: 9. This CDR3 comprises 17 residues. The CDR3 sequence is CASSAHPGQGSNQPQHF. In DNA form, the CDR3 reads TGTGCCAGCAGCGCTCACCCGGGACAGGGGAGCAATCAGCCCCAGCATTTT.

This clone was counted between two and nine times. J is TRBJ2-1 and V is TRBV6-5; D perhaps matches TRBD2 (6 bases). The CDR3 contains 13 residues. In germline, CDR1 is MNHEY, CDR2 SVGAGI. V shed 10 bases and J shed 9 bases, with 19 bases lying between them. The CDR3, as DNA: TGTGCCACCGCGCCCGCGGGGTTTGGTGAGCAGTTCTTC. It specifies CATAPAGFGEQFF.

V is TRBV6-6 and J is TRBJ2-3; 9 nucleotides agree with TRBD2. Germline CDR1 and CDR2: MNHNY and SVGAGI (reference sequence). This CDR3 region has 14 residues. V shed 6 bases, J shed 4 bases, and the junction held 5 bases outside the gene matches. CDR3 protein: CASSASGNADTQYF. The CDR3 DNA sequence: TGTGCCAGCAGCGCTAGCGGGAATGCAGATACGCAGTATTTT.

This clone has a handful of counts. This sequence joins TRBV29-1 and TRBJ2-2; D is perhaps TRBD2 (6 bases). The germline V and J ends were trimmed by 0 bases and 2 bases, with 13 bases remaining between them. The germline V gene has CDR1 SQVTM and CDR2 ANQGSEA. The CDR3 loop spans 16 amino acids. The CDR3 sequence: CSVEETRDLNTGELFF. In DNA form, the CDR3 reads TGCAGCGTTGAAGAAACCCGGGACTTAAACACCGGGGAGCTGTTTTTT.

This chain uses TRBV9 with TRBJ1-1, with D unresolved. CDR1 and CDR2 from the germline V gene are SGDLS and YYNGEE. V shed 4 bases and J shed 3 bases, with 16 bases lying between them. This CDR3 comprises 15 residues. The CDR3 region is CASSSWGREDTEAFF. As DNA, the CDR3 is TGTGCCAGCAGCTCCTGGGGTAGGGAGGACACTGAAGCTTTCTTT.

As regards this clone: Within the sample, other DNA sequences also encode this same CDR3. J is TRBJ2-3 and V is TRBV2, with D uncertain. The CDR3 totals 12 residues. With 6 bases removed from V and 3 bases from J, the gap between germline ends came to 7 bases. In germline, CDR1 is SNHLY, CDR2 FYNNEI. CDR3 sequence reads: CASSSETDTQYF. DNA of the CDR3: TGTGCCAGCAGCAGTGAAACAGATACGCAGTATTTT. The whole variable domain, filled in from reference TRBV2 and TRBJ2-3, reads EPEVTQTPSHQVTQMGQEVILRCVPISNHLYFYWYRQILGQKVEFLVSFYNNEISEKSEIFDDQFSVERPDGSNFTLKIRSTKLEDSAMYFCASSSETDTQYFGPGTRLTVL.